This T cell receptor (beta chain) was retrieved from a study of blood T cell repertoires in COVID-19. On the study more broadly: COVID-19 samples, acute and convalescent, were from the United States, Italy and Spain. Sources were T cells, B-cell-depleted T cells, or PBMCs; the material itself was cDNA or gDNA.

Authors' processing steps: Counts of nucleated cells, estimated from reference gene primer amplification, were obtained. Clones were read by immunoSEQ multiplex PCR, and TCRdb kept only the in-frame ones, dropping some. D and trimming were read from the DNA, whereas the V and J calls and clone size are those reported in that table. The sample contains about 90,000 clones, 81% of which appear only once. Germline V gene sequence: CDR1 GTSNPN, CDR2 SVGIG (reference sequence). The CDR3 runs to 15 residues. The V and J ends lost 2 bases and 3 bases, in that order; junction bases with no gene match: 6. This TCR derives from an older man with active or convalescent COVID-19. Sequencing was carried out using peripheral blood. The V call is TRBV30, the J call TRBJ2-3; 9 bases are a match to TRBD2. CDR3 nucleotide sequence: TGTGCCTGGAGTCGGGGCGGGGGGGCAACAGATACGCAGTATTTT. Encoded protein: CAWSRGGGATDTQYF.